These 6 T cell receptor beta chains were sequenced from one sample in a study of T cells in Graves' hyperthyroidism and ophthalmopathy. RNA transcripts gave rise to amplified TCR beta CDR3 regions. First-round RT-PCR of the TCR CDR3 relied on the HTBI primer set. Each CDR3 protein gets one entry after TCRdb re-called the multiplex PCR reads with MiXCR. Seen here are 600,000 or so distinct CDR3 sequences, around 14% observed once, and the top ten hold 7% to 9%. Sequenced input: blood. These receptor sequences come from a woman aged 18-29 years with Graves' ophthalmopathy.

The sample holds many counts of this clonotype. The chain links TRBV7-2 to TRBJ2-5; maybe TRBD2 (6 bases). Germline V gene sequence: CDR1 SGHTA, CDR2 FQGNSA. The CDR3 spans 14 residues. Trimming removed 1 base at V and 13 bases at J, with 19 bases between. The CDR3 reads CASSLVGEADMAYF. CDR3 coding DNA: TGTGCCAGCAGCTTAGTCGGGGAGGCAGACATGGCGTACTTC.

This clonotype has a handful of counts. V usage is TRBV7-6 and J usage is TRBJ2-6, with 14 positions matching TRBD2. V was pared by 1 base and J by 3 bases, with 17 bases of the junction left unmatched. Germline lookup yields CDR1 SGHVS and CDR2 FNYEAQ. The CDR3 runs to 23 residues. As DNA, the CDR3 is TGTGCCAGCAGCTTAGTTCTAGGACCATTGACTAGCGGGAGGGCCTATGGGGCCAACGTCCTGACTTTC. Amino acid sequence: CASSLVLGPLTSGRAYGANVLTF.

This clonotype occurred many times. CDR3 region: CASSLLRGLNTEAFF. CDR3 coding DNA: TGTGCCAGCAGCTTACTCAGGGGCCTGAACACTGAAGCTTTCTTT. The rearrangement links TRBV7-8 to TRBJ1-1, with a weak D call TRBD1 (6 bases). Germline assignment: CDR1 SGHVS and CDR2 FQNEAQ. V was shortened by 2 bases and J by 0 bases, with 10 bases between the two germline ends. CDR3 length equals 15 residues.

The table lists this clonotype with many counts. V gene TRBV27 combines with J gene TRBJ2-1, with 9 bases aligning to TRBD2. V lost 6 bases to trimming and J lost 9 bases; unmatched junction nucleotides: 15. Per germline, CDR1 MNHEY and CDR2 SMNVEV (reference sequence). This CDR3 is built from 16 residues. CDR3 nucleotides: TGTGCCAGCAGACTTAGCGGGAGATCAGTGGTAGGTGAGCAGTTCTTC. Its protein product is CASRLSGRSVVGEQFF.

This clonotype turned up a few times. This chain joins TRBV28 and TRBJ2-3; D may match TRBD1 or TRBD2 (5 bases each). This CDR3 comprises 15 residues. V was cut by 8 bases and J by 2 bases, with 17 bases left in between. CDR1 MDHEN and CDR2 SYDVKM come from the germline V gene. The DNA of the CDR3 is TGTGCCAGCTCACCACCGTCAGGGACCACAGATACGCAGTATTTT. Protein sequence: CASSPPSGTTDTQYF.

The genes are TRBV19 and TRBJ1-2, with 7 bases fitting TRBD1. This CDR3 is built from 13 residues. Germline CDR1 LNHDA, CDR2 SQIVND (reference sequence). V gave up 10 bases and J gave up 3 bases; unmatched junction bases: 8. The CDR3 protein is CATQHRGDYGYTF. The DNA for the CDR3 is TGTGCCACCCAACACAGGGGTGACTATGGCTACACCTTC.